Listed here are 3 T cell receptor beta chains from one sample, sequenced in a study of blood T cell repertoires in COVID-19. Here immunoSEQ multiplex PCR was the method, and the copy in TCRdb shows in-frame clones only, minus some. Of over 200,000 clones listed, around nine tenths were seen once; the top ten hold 0.95% to 1%. Source material: peripheral blood. The receptors here all came from a woman aged 40 to 50 who had recovered from COVID-19.

The V and J genes are TRBV30 and TRBJ2-7; 9 bases map to TRBD2. J gave up 3 bases and V 3 bases, and 6 bases lay outside the gene matches. This CDR3 comprises 14 residues. Germline V gives CDR1 GTSNPN, CDR2 SVGIG (reference sequence). In nucleotides, the CDR3 is TGTGCCTGGAGGGATAGCGGGAGAATCTACGAGCAGTACTTC. Translated: CAWRDSGRIYEQYF.

The rearrangement uses TRBV25-1 and TRBJ2-5; D is perhaps TRBD2 (7 bases). Germline V gives CDR1 MGHDK, CDR2 SYGVNS. Trimming stripped 5 bases from V and 1 base from J, with 17 bases between. The CDR3 is 16 residues long. CDR3 region: CASSRGGGTPQETQYF. The CDR3 DNA reads TGTGCCAGCAGTAGGGGGGGCGGGACCCCCCAAGAGACCCAGTACTTC.

The chain recombines TRBV2 with TRBJ1-1; 8 nucleotides match TRBD1. This CDR3 has 14 amino acids. Germline trimming cut 4 bases from V and 0 bases from J; bases unmatched to any gene: 1. Germline lookup yields CDR1 SNHLY and CDR2 FYNNEI. Written as DNA, the CDR3 is TGTGCCAGCAGTGCGACAGGGGTGAACACTGAAGCTTTCTTT. It encodes CASSATGVNTEAFF.